Listed here are 31 T cell receptor beta chains from one sample, sequenced in a study of blood T cell repertoires in COVID-19. Only in-frame clones appear in the TCRdb table, and some are missing; sequencing was by immunoSEQ multiplex PCR. The sample lists about 160,000 clones, roughly 85% occurring once. The material sequenced was peripheral blood. These receptors came from a human donor with acute or convalescent COVID-19. The donor label of this sample is uncertain.

The rearrangement uses TRBV4-2 and TRBJ1-2; D might be TRBD1 (5 bases). CDR1 is LGHNA and CDR2 is YNFKEQ in the germline V gene. Trimming took off 0 bases at V and 0 bases at J, with 11 bases between the two ends. CDR3 length equals 16 residues. The CDR3 is CASSQDRSGTNYGYTF. CDR3 bases: TGTGCCAGCAGCCAAGATAGGTCAGGGACTAACTATGGCTACACCTTC.

V and J are TRBV10-1 and TRBJ2-2; TRBD2 aligns across 13 bases. Germline V gives CDR1 WNHNN, CDR2 SYGVQD (reference sequence). This CDR3 contains 17 residues. V dropped 5 bases and J dropped 0; count of bases not matched to a gene: 3. The CDR3 sequence is CASSRLAGGPNTGELFF. The CDR3 region has the DNA TGCGCCAGCAGTCGACTAGCGGGGGGACCGAACACCGGGGAGCTGTTTTTT.

The chain couples TRBV30 to TRBJ1-4, with D perhaps TRBD1 (6 bases). V was shortened by 0 bases and J by 8 bases, with 13 bases between the two germline ends. In germline, CDR1 is GTSNPN, CDR2 SVGIG (reference sequence). The CDR3 runs to 14 residues. The chain's CDR3 is CAWSVQGRGEKLFF. Written as DNA, the CDR3 is TGTGCCTGGAGTGTACAGGGTAGGGGGGAAAAACTGTTTTTT.

The chain uses TRBV2 and TRBJ2-7; 7 bases align to TRBD1. The V and J ends lost 6 bases and 2 bases, in that order; junction bases with no gene match: 4. This CDR3 is 13 amino acids long. Germline CDR1 and CDR2: SNHLY and FYNNEI. The CDR3 coding sequence is TGTGCCAGCAGGATAACAGGGGCCTACGAGCAGTACTTC. It encodes CASRITGAYEQYF.

The chain couples TRBV6-2 or TRBV6-3 to TRBJ1-5; 9 bases fit TRBD1. The V and J ends lost 4 bases and 3 bases, in that order; junction bases with no gene match: 13. Germline lookup yields CDR1 MNHEY and CDR2 SVGEGT. The CDR3 covers 18 residues. CDR3 loop: CASSFESRQGVDNQPQHF. The CDR3 bases are TGTGCCAGCAGTTTCGAAAGTCGACAGGGGGTGGACAATCAGCCCCAGCATTTT.

This clone has only one observation. The chain carries TRBV28 and TRBJ1-1; D may be TRBD1 (6 bases). CDR3 size: 18 residues. Trimming took 4 bases from V and 1 from J, leaving 22 bases between them. Per germline, CDR1 MDHEN and CDR2 SYDVKM. The chain's CDR3 is CASSWFSLGYRENTEAFF. The CDR3 nucleotides read TGTGCCAGCAGTTGGTTCTCCCTTGGCTACAGGGAGAACACTGAAGCTTTCTTT.

This rearrangement joins TRBV7-6 to TRBJ1-3; D remains ambiguous. V lost 2 bases to trimming and J lost 4 bases, with 9 bases between them. The CDR3 is 14 amino acids. Germline V CDR1 and CDR2: SGHVS, FNYEAQ. CDR3: CASSLSGTGNTIYF. The CDR3 bases are TGTGCCAGCAGCTTATCAGGAACCGGAAACACCATATATTTT.

This chain uses TRBV6-4 with TRBJ2-1; weak D call: TRBD2 (8 bases). The ends were cut back, 2 bases at V and 5 bases at J, with 16 bases in the middle. The CDR3 has 16 residues. Germline CDR1 is MRHNA and CDR2 is SNTAGT. In DNA form, the CDR3 reads TGTGCCAGCAGTGACAGAGGGACTAGGGGGCACAATGAGCAGTTCTTC. It codes for CASSDRGTRGHNEQFF.

V gene TRBV9 combines with J gene TRBJ1-3, with D tentatively TRBD1 (5 bases). V was trimmed by 7 bases and J by 2 bases, leaving 10 bases between them. The CDR3 runs to 13 residues. Germline V gene lookup returns CDR1 SGDLS and CDR2 YYNGEE. The CDR3 DNA reads TGTGCCAGCGGGGGGGAGCCTGGAAACACCATATATTTT. This translates into CASGGEPGNTIYF.

This chain connects TRBV15 to TRBJ1-1, with 10 bases lining up with TRBD1. The germline V gene has CDR1 LNHNV and CDR2 YYDKDF (reference sequence). V was pared by 5 bases and J by 1 base, with 16 bases of the junction left unmatched. CDR3 length: 19 amino acids. The CDR3 loop is CATSETTAGQGNKNTEAFF. The CDR3 DNA follows: TGTGCCACCAGCGAGACAACTGCGGGACAGGGGAATAAGAACACTGAAGCTTTCTTT. Full variable domain (remainder filled in from reference TRBV15 and TRBJ1-1): DAMVIQNPRYQVTQFGKPVTLSCSQTLNHNVMYWYQQKSSQAPKLLFHYYDKDFNNEADTPDNFQSRRPNTSFCFLDIRSPGLGDTAMYLCATSETTAGQGNKNTEAFFGQGTRLTVV.

The CDR3 region is CASSRREGDTEAFF. The DNA of the CDR3 is TGTGCCAGCTCACGCAGGGAGGGGGACACTGAAGCTTTCTTT. V is TRBV18 and J is TRBJ1-1; TRBD1 might be the D (6 bases). The CDR3 spans 14 residues. The V gene lost 4 bases and the J gene lost 3 bases, with 12 bases spanning the gap. The V gene's germline CDR1 is KGHSH and CDR2 LQKENI.

CDR3 sequence (DNA): TGTGCCAGCAGCTTAGCCCTCCTAAATTCACCCCTCCACTTT. Protein sequence: CASSLALLNSPLHF. The rearrangement joins TRBV11-3 to TRBJ1-6; D is unresolved. This CDR3 is 14 amino acids long. V was cut by 1 base and J by 7 bases, with 8 bases left in between. Germline CDR1 and CDR2: SGHNT and YENEEA.

The chain links TRBV9 to TRBJ2-5; 12 positions agree with TRBD2. Germline V CDR1 and CDR2: SGDLS, YYNGEE. The CDR3 is made up of 15 amino acids. V trimming: 6 bases; J trimming: 5 bases; junction bases outside the gene matches: 8. CDR3 DNA: TGTGCCAGCACTCGGACTAGCGGGGTTAAGGAGACCCAGTACTTC. Encoded protein: CASTRTSGVKETQYF.

The chain employs TRBV3-1 (or the pseudogene TRBV3-2) and TRBJ2-3; the match to TRBD1 covers 8 bases. The CDR3 extends over 16 amino acids. The trim removed 4 bases at V and 1 base at J, leaving 7 bases unmatched. The germline V gene has CDR1 LGHDT and CDR2 YNNKEL (reference sequence). This CDR3 is CASSRTTGEGTDTQYF. Written as DNA, the CDR3 is TGTGCCAGCAGCCGAACGACAGGGGAGGGCACAGATACGCAGTATTTT.

This chain connects TRBV6-6 to TRBJ1-2; possibly TRBD1 for D (5 bases). CDR1 MNHNY and CDR2 SVGAGI come from the germline V gene (reference sequence). The V end lost 4 bases, the J end lost 3 bases, and 9 bases lay between the germline ends. The CDR3 extends over 13 amino acids. The CDR3 is CASSLDRDYGYTF. The CDR3 DNA follows: TGTGCCAGCAGTTTAGACAGAGACTATGGCTACACCTTC.

This chain connects TRBV4-2 to TRBJ2-1; 7 bases are a match to TRBD2. The CDR3 is 18 amino acids. Germline V gene lookup returns CDR1 LGHNA and CDR2 YNFKEQ. Germline trimming cut 2 bases from V and 0 bases from J; bases unmatched to any gene: 10. The CDR3: CASSQNPSGYSSYNEQFF. The CDR3 DNA sequence: TGTGCCAGCAGCCAAAACCCTAGCGGATACAGCTCCTACAATGAGCAGTTCTTC.

The chain links TRBV4-3 to TRBJ1-1; 7 positions agree with TRBD1. Per germline, CDR1 LGHNA and CDR2 YSLEER. The trim removed 4 bases at V and 6 bases at J, leaving 11 bases unmatched. This CDR3 has 15 residues. DNA of the CDR3: TGCGCCAGCAGCCGTTGGACTACAGGGGTAGCTGAAGCTTTCTTT. Translation gives CASSRWTTGVAEAFF.

The rearrangement links TRBV5-4 to TRBJ2-5; D possibly corresponds to TRBD1 (6 bases). V dropped 3 bases and J dropped 3 bases, with 12 bases sitting between them. CDR1 is SGHNT and CDR2 is YYREEE in the germline V gene (reference sequence). This CDR3 contains 14 residues. CDR3 nucleotides: TGTGCCAGCAGCTCGGAGGACAGTAAAGAGACCCAGTACTTC. It translates to CASSSEDSKETQYF.

The rearrangement links TRBV4-1 to TRBJ2-2, with a possible D match to TRBD1 (5 bases). The CDR3 is 14 residues long. V was trimmed by 6 bases and J by 6 bases, leaving 14 bases between them. Germline-derived CDR1 and CDR2 are MGHRA and YSYEKL. CDR3 sequence reads: CASRGRVEAGELFF. The CDR3 DNA reads as TGCGCCAGCAGGGGCAGGGTAGAGGCCGGGGAGCTGTTTTTT.

This clone appeared once. This chain uses TRBV2 with TRBJ1-5, with D hard to call. V lost 7 bases to trimming and J lost 0 bases, with 13 bases between them. This CDR3 is 15 amino acids long. Germline V lookup: CDR1 SNHLY, CDR2 FYNNEI. The CDR3 region is CASNFGLSSNQPQHF. The CDR3 DNA sequence: TGTGCCAGCAATTTCGGACTGTCTAGCAATCAGCCCCAGCATTTT.

The rearrangement joins TRBV7-2 to TRBJ2-7; 7 bases line up with TRBD1. V was clipped by 1 base and J by 3 bases; unmatched bases: 3. CDR1 and CDR2 (germline): SGHTA, FQGNSA. The CDR3 has 14 residues. The CDR3 is CASSLDRGYYEQYF. Here the CDR3 DNA reads TGTGCCAGCAGCTTAGACAGGGGTTACTACGAGCAGTACTTC. Looking up the rest from reference TRBV7-2 and TRBJ2-7 gives the full variable domain: GAGVSQSPSNKVTEKGKDVELRCDPISGHTALYWYRQSLGQGLEFLIYFQGNSAPDKSGLPSDRFSAERTGGSVSTLTIQRTQQEDSAVYLCASSLDRGYYEQYFGPGTRLTVT.

This rearrangement joins TRBV27 to TRBJ2-7; 7 nucleotides align to TRBD2. V lost 6 bases, J lost 5 bases, and 16 bases stayed unmatched. The V gene's germline CDR1 is MNHEY and CDR2 SMNVEV (reference sequence). The CDR3 is 16 residues long. The CDR3 region is CASRDLGAAGVNEQYF. CDR3 coding DNA: TGTGCCAGCAGGGACTTGGGTGCGGCGGGGGTCAACGAGCAGTACTTC.

This chain joins TRBV4-3 and TRBJ1-2; possibly TRBD1 for D (5 bases). V lost 1 base and J lost 7, with 10 bases in between. Germline lookup yields CDR1 LGHNA and CDR2 YSLEER. The CDR3 consists of 13 residues. The CDR3 loop is CASSQVGDSGYTF. The CDR3 coding sequence is TGCGCCAGCAGCCAAGTGGGGGACTCTGGCTACACCTTC.

V usage is TRBV7-2 and J usage is TRBJ2-1, with unresolved D. Germline V gene sequence: CDR1 SGHTA, CDR2 FQGNSA. The CDR3 is made up of 16 amino acids. Trimming removed 1 base from V and 0 bases from J, with 10 bases in between. The CDR3: CASSLGRTGSYNEQFF. The CDR3 DNA reads TGTGCCAGCAGCTTAGGCCGAACCGGCTCCTACAATGAGCAGTTCTTC.

In this sample, this clone turned up once. The chain carries TRBV30 and TRBJ1-2; possibly TRBD1 for D (6 bases). This CDR3 has 15 amino acids. V lost 0 bases to trimming and J lost 0 bases, with 11 bases between them. Germline V CDR1 and CDR2: GTSNPN, SVGIG (reference sequence). The CDR3 here is CAWSVQGATNYGYTF. In nucleotides, the CDR3 is TGTGCCTGGAGTGTACAGGGAGCCACTAACTATGGCTACACCTTC.

This clone was seen just once. Sequence at one end of the junction differs from germline and may be a read error. The chain recombines TRBV11-2 with TRBJ1-5, with 7 bases that match TRBD1. Germline V CDR1 and CDR2: SGHAT, FQNNGV. The CDR3 spans 17 residues. The CDR3 region has the DNA TGTGCCAGCAGCTTGGCTTCAGTGTGGGACAGCAGTCAGCCCCAGCATTTT. Translation gives CASSLASVWDSSQPQHF. Full variable domain (missing parts from reference TRBV11-2 and TRBJ1-5): EAGVAQSPRYKIIEKRQSVAFWCNPISGHATLYWYQQILGQGPKLLIQFQNNGVVDDSQLPKDRFSAERLKGVDSTLKIQPAKLEDSAVYLCASSLASVWDSSQPQHFGDGTRLSIL.

This chain joins TRBV2 and TRBJ2-5; the match to TRBD2 covers 8 bases. The CDR3 has 16 amino acids. Trimming cost V 5 bases and J 5 bases; bases outside gene matches: 13. CDR1 is SNHLY, CDR2 FYNNEI, per germline. The DNA for the CDR3 is TGTGCCAGCAGTCGCGAATTAGCGGGGAGTACGGAGACCCAGTACTTC. Translating gives CASSRELAGSTETQYF.

The chain joins TRBV7-9 to TRBJ1-1; weak D call: TRBD1 (6 bases). Trimming stripped 3 bases from V and 1 base from J, with 9 bases between. CDR3 length equals 14 residues. The germline gives CDR1 SEHNR, CDR2 FQNEAQ (reference sequence). CDR3 DNA: TGTGCCAGCAGCTTTTCACAGGGGAACACTGAAGCTTTCTTT. Translating it yields CASSFSQGNTEAFF.

V and J are TRBV18 and TRBJ1-5; D is unclear. This CDR3 has 14 residues. Trimming took 6 bases from V and 5 from J, leaving 14 bases between them. Germline V gene lookup returns CDR1 KGHSH and CDR2 LQKENI. CDR3 DNA sequence: TGTGCCAGCTCCCTCGGGAGCTCTTATCAGCCCCAGCATTTT. Its translation: CASSLGSSYQPQHF.

V usage is TRBV11-2 and J usage is TRBJ2-1; TRBD1 matches 9 bases. Germline V gene data show CDR1 as SGHAT and CDR2 as FQNNGV. The CDR3 extends over 16 amino acids. The V and J ends lost 5 bases and 6 bases, in that order; junction bases with no gene match: 11. The CDR3 DNA is TGTGCCAGCAGCCGTTGGACCGGGACAGGGAGCAATGAGCAGTTCTTC. Its translation: CASSRWTGTGSNEQFF.

This chain links TRBV7-8 with TRBJ2-1; 7 bases align to TRBD1. Germline V gene lookup returns CDR1 SGHVS and CDR2 FQNEAQ. CDR3 length: 15 amino acids. Unmatched junction bases numbered 5, after V lost 2 bases and J lost 4 bases. This CDR3 is CASSLRGGLYNEQFF. Here the CDR3 DNA reads TGTGCCAGCAGCTTAAGAGGGGGCCTGTACAATGAGCAGTTCTTC.